This T cell receptor (beta chain) was sequenced during a study of shared clonotypes between healthy human individuals. Study findings and constraints: Naive CD4 clonotype sharing across a few donors was about 5%.

Recent vaccinations or acute infections were absent in the healthy HIV-negative adult donors. Germline V lookup: CDR1 LNHNV, CDR2 YYDKDF (reference sequence). The CDR3 contains 17 residues. The germline V and J ends were trimmed by 3 bases and 2 bases, with 17 bases remaining between them. With regard to this clone: Antigen specificity is unknown.

The protocol was immunoSEQ multiplex PCR, while the TCRdb copy is restricted to in-frame clones and leaves out a portion. This sample carries 2,500,000 or so clones, 90% to 95% of them seen once, and the ten largest clones take 0.11% to 0.15%. Sequencing was performed on naive CD4+ T cells sorted from blood. Subset reported: CD45RA+ positively selected. This chain connects TRBV15 to TRBJ1-3; no clear D gene. This sequence originates from a man aged 18 to 29 in good health. Here the CDR3 reads CATSRRGPPGTGNTIYF. CDR3 bases: TGTGCCACCAGCAGGCGAGGGCCGCCGGGGACTGGAAACACCATATATTTT. Filled out from reference TRBV15 and TRBJ1-3, the complete variable domain reads DAMVIQNPRYQVTQFGKPVTLSCSQTLNHNVMYWYQQKSSQAPKLLFHYYDKDFNNEADTPDNFQSRRPNTSFCFLDIRSPGLGDTAMYLCATSRRGPPGTGNTIYFGEGSWLTVV.